These 19 T cell receptor beta chains were sequenced from one sample in a study of blood T cell repertoires in COVID-19. This table comes from immunoSEQ multiplex PCR, and its TCRdb copy is limited to in-frame clones, with some not included. In the table there are about 100,000 clones, less than 75% of which are singletons. The sequenced sample was peripheral blood. The origin of the receptors is a woman aged 40-49 years with acute or convalescent COVID-19.

The rearrangement links TRBV5-1 to TRBJ1-1, with 9 bases identical to TRBD1. With V trimmed by 3 bases and J by 1 base, 19 bases remained unmatched. In germline, CDR1 is SGHRS, CDR2 YFSETQ. The CDR3 covers 20 residues. The CDR3 coding sequence is TGCGCCAGCAGCTCTACGAGCGTGACAGGGGGTCTGACCGGGAACACTGAAGCTTTCTTT. This codes for CASSSTSVTGGLTGNTEAFF.

The V gene is TRBV5-1, the J gene TRBJ2-2; D may be TRBD1 (6 bases). The V end lost 4 bases, the J end lost 4 bases, and 11 bases lay between the germline ends. Germline assignment: CDR1 SGHRS and CDR2 YFSETQ. The CDR3 covers 14 residues. CDR3 loop: CASSPGAGTGELFF. DNA of the CDR3: TGCGCCAGCAGCCCAGGGGCGGGCACCGGGGAGCTGTTTTTT. Full variable domain (missing parts from reference TRBV5-1 and TRBJ2-2): KAGVTQTPRYLIKTRGQQVTLSCSPISGHRSVSWYQQTPGQGLQFLFEYFSETQRNKGNFPGRFSGRQFSNSRSEMNVSTLELGDSALYLCASSPGAGTGELFFGEGSRLTVL.

The chain joins TRBV14 to TRBJ1-6; D is undetermined. V was cut by 1 base and J by 10 bases, with 11 bases left in between. The germline CDR1 and CDR2 sequences are SGHDN and FVKESK. This CDR3 has 14 amino acids. The CDR3 loop reads CASSQGAQFSPLHF. In DNA, the CDR3 is TGTGCCAGCAGCCAAGGGGCACAGTTCTCACCCCTCCACTTT.

This clone was seen a handful of times. The V and J genes are TRBV7-2 and TRBJ2-7, with 11 bases that match TRBD1. Germline V gives CDR1 SGHTA, CDR2 FQGNSA. The CDR3 runs to 15 residues. The junction had 7 bases not matched to a gene; V was cut back by 5 bases and J by 4 bases. The CDR3 DNA sequence: TGTGCCAGCAGCGCAGCCGGGACAGGGGGTTACGAGCAGTACTTC. Encoded protein: CASSAAGTGGYEQYF. Full variable domain (outside the CDR3, taken from reference TRBV7-2 and TRBJ2-7): GAGVSQSPSNKVTEKGKDVELRCDPISGHTALYWYRQSLGQGLEFLIYFQGNSAPDKSGLPSDRFSAERTGGSVSTLTIQRTQQEDSAVYLCASSAAGTGGYEQYFGPGTRLTVT.

This rearrangement joins TRBV7-9 to TRBJ1-2; 10 nucleotides match TRBD1. The CDR3 sequence is 14 residues long. CDR1 is SEHNR, CDR2 FQNEAQ, per germline (reference sequence). V lost 2 bases to trimming and J lost 8 bases; unmatched junction nucleotides: 5. The CDR3 sequence: CASSLPGQGWGYTF. As DNA, the CDR3 is TGTGCCAGCAGCTTACCGGGACAGGGGTGGGGCTACACCTTC.

The chain combines TRBV5-6 with TRBJ2-7; D uncertain. The germline V gene has CDR1 SGHDT and CDR2 YYEEEE. This CDR3 comprises 16 residues. The V and J ends lost 8 bases and 0 bases respectively, with 21 bases between them. The chain's CDR3 is CASRVTASMTSYEQYF. As DNA, the CDR3 is TGTGCCAGTAGAGTGACTGCTTCAATGACCTCCTACGAGCAGTACTTC.

The chain joins TRBV4-1 to TRBJ2-1; 9 nucleotides align to TRBD2. Germline V lookup: CDR1 MGHRA, CDR2 YSYEKL. The trim removed 4 bases at V and 4 bases at J, leaving 8 bases unmatched. The CDR3 contains 16 residues. Here the CDR3 DNA reads TGCGCCAGCAGCCTGCGCCTAGCGGGGAGATACAATGAGCAGTTCTTC. Translation gives CASSLRLAGRYNEQFF.

This sequence joins TRBV10-2 and TRBJ1-4; D possibly corresponds to TRBD1 (5 bases). Per germline, CDR1 WSHSY and CDR2 SAAADI. The CDR3 is 14 residues long. Deletions cut 4 bases from V and 7 bases from J, with 13 bases between. CDR3 nucleotide sequence: TGCGCCAGCAGTGGGGGGGACGGGAGTGAAAAACTGTTTTTT. Residues: CASSGGDGSEKLFF.

This chain connects TRBV7-2 to TRBJ2-3, with D maybe TRBD1 (5 bases). The V gene lost 2 bases and the J gene lost 1 base, with 19 bases spanning the gap. Germline V CDR1 and CDR2: SGHTA, FQGNSA. The CDR3 runs 18 residues. The CDR3 sequence is CASSLQGFRAGGTDTQYF. The CDR3 DNA is TGTGCCAGCAGCTTACAGGGATTCCGGGCAGGCGGCACAGATACGCAGTATTTT.

CDR3 nucleotides: TGTGCCAGCAGTTTGTCAGATAGCAATCAGCCCCAGCATTTT. This sequence encodes CASSLSDSNQPQHF. The J gene is TRBJ1-5, the V gene TRBV27, with D unclear. The CDR3 runs 14 residues. Germline CDR1 reads MNHEY; CDR2 reads SMNVEV (reference sequence). The V gene lost 3 bases and the J gene lost 0 bases, with 6 bases spanning the gap.

The chain is built from TRBV5-6 and TRBJ1-4; D not resolved. V was trimmed by 2 bases and J by 8 bases, leaving 7 bases between them. The germline V gene has CDR1 SGHDT and CDR2 YYEEEE. The CDR3 runs 12 residues. CDR3 sequence (DNA): TGTGCCAGCAGCTTACTAGGGGAAAAACTGTTTTTT. It encodes CASSLLGEKLFF.

This clone was seen a few times. The V and J genes are TRBV7-9 and TRBJ2-5; a possible D gene is TRBD1 (5 bases). CDR1 SEHNR and CDR2 FQNEAQ come from the germline V gene (reference sequence). Trimming shortened V by 3 bases and J by 3 bases, and 17 bases separated the two germline ends. The CDR3 is made up of 16 amino acids. DNA of the CDR3: TGTGCCAGCAGCTTGGGTCTACAGGCCCGAGAAGAGACCCAGTACTTC. Protein product: CASSLGLQAREETQYF. Full variable domain (missing parts from reference TRBV7-9 and TRBJ2-5): DTGVSQNPRHKITKRGQNVTFRCDPISEHNRLYWYRQTLGQGPEFLTYFQNEAQLEKSRLLSDRFSAERPKGSFSTLEIQRTEQGDSAMYLCASSLGLQAREETQYFGPGTRLLVL.

This clone was picked up one time. V and J are TRBV6-5 and TRBJ2-5; 13 positions agree with TRBD2. The germline CDR1 and CDR2 sequences are MNHEY and SVGAGI. There are 15 residues in the CDR3. Trimming removed 4 bases from V and 5 bases from J; junction bases left unmatched: 4. The CDR3 region is CASSLLAGGPETQYF. DNA of the CDR3: TGTGCCAGCAGTTTACTAGCGGGGGGGCCTGAGACCCAGTACTTC.

This clone was observed a handful of times. V gene TRBV7-6 combines with J gene TRBJ1-6; 7 nucleotides agree with TRBD1. Losses at the gene ends were 6 bases for V and 5 bases for J; bases not matched to a gene: 7. CDR1 is SGHVS, CDR2 FNYEAQ, per germline. CDR3 length: 15 residues. The DNA of the CDR3 is TGTGCCAGCAGTTCCGCGACAGGGCATAATTCACCCCTCCACTTT. Protein product: CASSSATGHNSPLHF.

This clone appeared many times. The rearrangement links TRBV5-1 to TRBJ2-7; 7 bases fit TRBD1. The germline V gene has CDR1 SGHRS and CDR2 YFSETQ. The CDR3 contains 14 residues. J was trimmed by 3 bases and V by 8 bases; bases with no gene match: 11. This CDR3 is CAREPGQQDYEQYF. The CDR3 nucleotides read TGCGCCAGGGAACCGGGACAGCAAGACTACGAGCAGTACTTC.

The rearrangement uses TRBV5-1 and TRBJ2-1, with D possibly TRBD2 on 7 matching bases. Looked up from germline, CDR1 is SGHRS and CDR2 is YFSETQ. V dropped 1 base and J dropped 3 bases, with 11 bases sitting between them. The CDR3 has 15 amino acids. CDR3 residues: CASSLTGGFYNEQFF. CDR3 sequence (DNA): TGCGCCAGCAGCTTGACGGGGGGCTTCTACAATGAGCAGTTCTTC.

The rearrangement links TRBV19 to TRBJ2-2; 9 bases are a match to TRBD1. This CDR3 comprises 14 residues. The germline V gene encodes CDR1 LNHDA and CDR2 SQIVND (reference sequence). The junction had 2 bases not matched to a gene; V was cut back by 3 bases and J by 6 bases. In DNA form, the CDR3 reads TGTGCCAGTAGTATGGGACAGGGATCCGGGGAGCTGTTTTTT. Its translation: CASSMGQGSGELFF.

V gene TRBV7-8 combines with J gene TRBJ1-5; D might be TRBD1 (6 bases). V was clipped by 5 bases and J by 0 bases, with 11 bases between them. The germline gives CDR1 SGHVS, CDR2 FQNEAQ. The CDR3 has 15 amino acids. The CDR3 sequence: CASSTNRDSNQPQHF. The CDR3 DNA reads TGTGCCAGCAGCACGAACAGGGATAGCAATCAGCCCCAGCATTTT.

J is TRBJ2-1 and V is TRBV5-4; D gene uncertain. Germline V gene data show CDR1 as SGHNT and CDR2 as YYREEE (reference sequence). The CDR3 loop spans 13 amino acids. Trimming removed 0 bases at V and 4 bases at J, with 5 bases between. The CDR3 DNA reads as TGTGCCAGCAGCTTGGGCCAGTACAATGAGCAGTTCTTC. Protein product: CASSLGQYNEQFF.